These 11 T cell receptor beta chains were sequenced from one sample in a study of T cells in Graves' hyperthyroidism and ophthalmopathy. Amplification targeted TCR beta CDR3 regions from RNA transcripts. The HTBI primer set drove a first-round RT-PCR of the TCR CDR3. MiXCR, applied by TCRdb to the multiplex PCR reads, yields one record per CDR3 protein. The sample contains 550,000 to 650,000 distinct CDR3 sequences, approximately 14% of which appear only once. Material: blood. The receptors originated from a woman in her forties with Graves' hyperthyroidism.

This clonotype was recorded at least ten times. The chain combines TRBV5-1 with TRBJ2-5; 9 bases align to TRBD1. The CDR3 has 14 amino acids. In germline, CDR1 is SGHRS, CDR2 YFSETQ. V shed 4 bases and J 2 bases; nucleotides not matched to a gene: 3. The CDR3 is CASSIGQGQETQYF. The CDR3, as DNA: TGCGCCAGCAGCATTGGACAGGGGCAAGAGACCCAGTACTTC.

There are a few counts of this clonotype. The chain carries TRBV9 and TRBJ2-4; no firm D call. Germline V gene sequence: CDR1 SGDLS, CDR2 YYNGEE. Trimming pared 0 bases from V and 8 bases from J, leaving 15 bases between. CDR3 size: 15 residues. The CDR3 sequence: CASSVEGRPWDIQYF. The CDR3 DNA follows: TGTGCCAGCAGCGTAGAAGGACGCCCATGGGACATTCAGTACTTC.

This clonotype occurred many times. The chain employs TRBV3-1 and TRBJ2-3; no firm D call. The CDR3 has 15 amino acids. CDR1 LGHDT and CDR2 YNNKEL come from the germline V gene (reference sequence). The germline V and J ends were trimmed by 1 base and 0 bases, with 8 bases remaining between them. The DNA for the CDR3 is TGTGCCAGCAGCCAAGGTCCCTCTAGCACAGATACGCAGTATTTT. The encoded protein is CASSQGPSSTDTQYF.

The chain employs TRBV28 and TRBJ1-1; TRBD1 matches 9 bases. From germline, CDR1 is MDHEN and CDR2 SYDVKM. Losses at the gene ends were 3 bases for V and 3 bases for J; bases not matched to a gene: 2. This CDR3 is 14 amino acids long. The CDR3 loop is CASSLNRGHTEAFF. CDR3 DNA sequence: TGTGCCAGCAGTTTGAACAGGGGGCACACTGAAGCTTTCTTT.

J is TRBJ2-2 and V is TRBV4-1; the D is unclear. Germline assignment: CDR1 MGHRA and CDR2 YSYEKL. The CDR3 is 15 amino acids. Deletions cut 1 base from V and 1 base from J, with 7 bases between. CDR3 region: CASSQVPGNTGELFF. The CDR3 DNA is TGCGCCAGCAGCCAAGTTCCTGGGAACACCGGGGAGCTGTTTTTT.

This clonotype was detected many times. The chain carries TRBV7-9 and TRBJ1-1; D remains unclear. CDR1 SEHNR and CDR2 FQNEAQ come from the germline V gene (reference sequence). This CDR3 region has 17 residues. V was pared by 5 bases and J by 0 bases, with 19 bases between. The CDR3 reads CASSPQLSTTLNTEAFF. Written as DNA, the CDR3 is TGTGCCAGCAGCCCTCAACTTTCCACCACATTGAACACTGAAGCTTTCTTT.

The chain joins TRBV19 to TRBJ2-1; D uncertain. This CDR3 has 13 amino acids. Trimming shortened V by 6 bases and J by 3 bases, and 9 bases separated the two germline ends. Germline V gene data show CDR1 as LNHDA and CDR2 as SQIVND (reference sequence). DNA of the CDR3: TGTGCCAGTAGGCGCGCGGACTACAATGAGCAGTTCTTC. It encodes CASRRADYNEQFF.

This clonotype was detected many times. The chain has TRBV7-8 and TRBJ2-1, with D possibly being TRBD2 (6 bases). The V and J ends lost 2 bases and 6 bases respectively, with 17 bases between them. Germline lookup yields CDR1 SGHVS and CDR2 FQNEAQ. This CDR3 contains 16 residues. The CDR3 nucleotides are TGTGCCAGCAGCTTAATGATCGGGGGAGCCGGCAATGAGCAGTTCTTC. Its protein product is CASSLMIGGAGNEQFF.

This clonotype was found many times. V gene TRBV3-1 combines with J gene TRBJ2-7; D unresolved. Germline V lookup: CDR1 LGHDT, CDR2 YNNKEL (reference sequence). V lost 0 bases, J lost 1 base, and 4 bases lay in between. The CDR3 extends over 13 amino acids. CDR3 in amino acids: CASSQDRSYEQYF. CDR3 bases: TGTGCCAGCAGCCAAGATCGGTCCTACGAGCAGTACTTC.

A few counts support this clonotype. In DNA, the CDR3 is TGTGCCAGCAGCACCCGGACGGGAAACACTGAAGCTTTCTTT. This encodes CASSTRTGNTEAFF. The chain has TRBV11-3 and TRBJ1-1; D is uncertain. The CDR3 extends over 14 amino acids. Trimming stripped 5 bases from V and 2 bases from J, with 12 bases between. The V gene's germline CDR1 is SGHNT and CDR2 YENEEA.

In its sample, this clonotype was seen a few times. The CDR3: CSAMRGELDTQYF. In DNA form, the CDR3 reads TGCAGTGCTATGCGGGGCGAATTGGATACGCAGTATTTT. This rearrangement joins TRBV20-1 to TRBJ2-3, with a weak D call TRBD2 (6 bases). The germline V gene encodes CDR1 DFQATT and CDR2 SNEGSKA (reference sequence). The CDR3 consists of 13 residues. Trimming shortened V by 4 bases and J by 6 bases, and 14 bases separated the two germline ends.